This T cell receptor (beta chain) appears in the sequencing data of a study of T cell responses to AZD1222 COVID-19 vaccine (dated by TCRdb to the early 2020s). Regarding the study in general: A total of about 250 trial participants underwent TCR sequencing, of whom 207 had received two doses of AZD1222 and 26 had received two doses of the MenACWY control vaccine. Enrollment into the trials was organized by age into subgroups of 18-55, 56-69 and 70-plus years, and those subgroups contained approximately 150, 30 and 60 TCR-sequenced participants, respectively. Overall study outcomes, separate from this receptor: Because no samples from the day 14 peak response were available, repertoires could be characterized only after the peak T cell response. Only five to seven AZD1222 recipients were SARS-CoV-2 seropositive at baseline, limiting conclusions about previously exposed vaccinees. CD4 TCRs associated with the vaccine covered the entire spike protein, and the dominant responses were in regions 160-218 and 743-854. The 56-69-year group was small, and its depth increase did not reach significance, likely because of low power. Nearly half of unique spike-specific TCRs reportedly recognized epitopes outside regions mutated in the B.1.351 and B.1.1.7 variants. After two AZD1222 doses, both the breadth and the depth of spike-specific TCRs were significantly higher than at day 0 and than in MenACWY recipients. Most participants were white British and females outnumbered males, and the authors suggested that clonal diversity may have been underestimated.

According to the study, the label for this sample's time point signals: about 28 days (+/-7) after the second vaccine dose. AZD1222 recipients whose second dose came at about 4 weeks and those whose second dose came at about 12 weeks were combined into one group, since spike-specific TCR depth and breadth did not differ between the two schedules. Samples from vaccinated people were obtained from the UK trials COV001 and COV002, which included a single-blind randomized controlled phase 2/3 trial of AZD1222 (ChAdOx1 nCoV-19) in healthy adults. Trial participant PBMC samples were collected at day 0 and day 28 after the second dose for TCRbeta chain sequencing. The CDR3 runs 17 amino acids, cysteine and phenylalanine included. Only CDR3 DNA remains: 51 bases, in frame from the first base. Unmatched junction bases come to 11, with V trimmed by 2 bases and J by 6 bases. Via the germline V gene (reference sequence), CDR1 is MNHEY and CDR2 SMNVEV.

The CDR3 regions of human TCRbeta chains were analyzed by immunosequencing. The study's processing was this. TCRs in the repertoires were matched against a reference library of SARS-CoV-2-specific TCRs that had been generated with the MIRA antigen-specificity platform. Breadth meant the fraction of unique TCRs that were SARS-CoV-2-associated, whereas depth meant the fraction of total T cells that were SARS-CoV-2-associated. Each spike-specific TCR was assigned to its reactive spike region and to a CD4 or CD8 class using the MIRA data. Log10-transformed breadth and depth values were compared by one-way ANOVA with Sidak's multiple comparisons tests. TCRdb provides this immuneACCESS table in a form limited to in-frame rearrangements. Some clones are lacking; in checked studies, under half of them reflect an unresolved V gene, and why the rest are absent is not known. The DNA gave D and trimming, while V, J and clone size come from that table. The sample yields about 81,000 clones; roughly 86% were counted once. The ten biggest clones cover around 5.4% of the sample.

As to this clone: The target of this receptor is not known. The record has no base qualities; no much larger clone is one base away.

The chain joins TRBV27 to TRBJ1-5; 9 of the junction bases match TRBD1. This TCR was recovered from an adult who received the AZD1222 COVID-19 vaccine. Source: peripheral blood, taken 28 days after the second AZD1222 dose. CDR3 region: CASSLTPATGGSQPQHF. The DNA sequence reads TGTGCCAGCAGTTTAACTCCCGCGACAGGGGGAAGTCAGCCCCAGCATTTT.